What follows are 14 T cell receptor beta chains derived from one specimen sequenced in a study of blood T cell repertoires in COVID-19. Method: immunoSEQ multiplex PCR; TCRdb's copy keeps in-frame clones and lacks some. Among fewer than 250,000 clones listed, about 85% were seen once. Sequenced: peripheral blood. The receptors here all came from a man younger than 40 with active or convalescent COVID-19.

The chain recombines TRBV30 with TRBJ2-7; 7 bases match TRBD1. This CDR3 contains 13 residues. Looked up from germline, CDR1 is GTSNPN and CDR2 is SVGIG (reference sequence). V shed 4 bases and J 7 bases; nucleotides not matched to a gene: 10. CDR3 protein: CAWNPRAGGEQYF. The CDR3 DNA reads TGTGCCTGGAATCCGAGGGCAGGGGGTGAGCAGTACTTC.

The chain employs TRBV3-1 (or the pseudogene TRBV3-2) and TRBJ1-4, with 11 bases lining up with TRBD1. Germline V gene data show CDR1 as LGHDT and CDR2 as YNNKEL (reference sequence). CDR3 length: 17 amino acids. V shed 5 bases, J shed 8 bases, and the junction held 13 bases outside the gene matches. CDR3 protein: CASSSRDRGFYEEKLFF. As DNA, the CDR3 is TGTGCCAGCAGCAGCCGGGACAGGGGGTTCTATGAGGAAAAACTGTTTTTT.

The rearrangement links TRBV27 to TRBJ1-1; 7 nucleotides agree with TRBD1. The trim removed 2 bases at V and 8 bases at J, leaving 2 bases unmatched. Germline lookup yields CDR1 MNHEY and CDR2 SMNVEV (reference sequence). The CDR3 spans 12 residues. The CDR3 DNA follows: TGTGCCAGCAGTTTACTGGGACAGGAAGCTTTCTTT. It codes for CASSLLGQEAFF.

The J gene is TRBJ2-1, the V gene TRBV7-6, with TRBD2 as a possible D gene (6 bases). V lost 0 bases, J lost 8 bases, and 11 bases lay in between. The CDR3 has 14 amino acids. Germline V gene data show CDR1 as SGHVS and CDR2 as FNYEAQ. The CDR3 loop is CASSLALGSYEQFF. DNA for the CDR3: TGTGCCAGCAGCTTAGCGCTCGGGAGTTATGAGCAGTTCTTC.

The chain employs TRBV7-2 and TRBJ1-4, with a tentative D call TRBD1 (6 bases). Trimming left V 3 bases short and J 3 bases short, with 11 bases between. The germline gives CDR1 SGHTA, CDR2 FQGNSA. The CDR3 contains 15 residues. The CDR3 DNA is TGTGCCAGCAGCTTTACCGGACAGCCTAATGAAAAACTGTTTTTT. Translated: CASSFTGQPNEKLFF.

The V call is TRBV30, the J call TRBJ1-1; unclear D gene. From germline, CDR1 is GTSNPN and CDR2 SVGIG (reference sequence). The V end lost 2 bases, the J end lost 2 bases, and 9 bases lay between the germline ends. The CDR3 runs to 13 residues. CDR3 in DNA: TGTGCCTGGAGTCGGGGTGGTAACACTGAAGCTTTCTTT. Amino acids: CAWSRGGNTEAFF.

The rearrangement uses TRBV6-6 and TRBJ2-1; 11 bases are a match to TRBD2. There are 16 residues in the CDR3. Trimming at V came to 6 bases and at J to 3 bases, leaving 7 bases not matched to a gene. Per the germline V gene, CDR1 is MNHNY and CDR2 is SVGAGI (reference sequence). CDR3 DNA sequence: TGTGCCAGCAGCCCGCTAGCGGGAGGCCTCTACAATGAGCAGTTCTTC. Amino acids: CASSPLAGGLYNEQFF.

The table lists this clone with a few counts. CDR3 sequence (DNA): TGTGCCAGCAGACCCCGGAGTTACGGGGAGCTGTTTTTT. This encodes CASRPRSYGELFF. The chain employs TRBV6-5 and TRBJ2-2; D is unresolved. The ends were cut back, 6 bases at V and 7 bases at J, with 12 bases in the middle. Germline CDR1 MNHEY, CDR2 SVGAGI. CDR3 length: 13 amino acids.

The chain is built from TRBV7-8 and TRBJ2-7; TRBD1 agrees at 8 bases. J gave up 9 bases and V 2 bases, and 15 bases lay outside the gene matches. The CDR3 totals 16 residues. CDR1 is SGHVS, CDR2 FQNEAQ, per germline. CDR3 sequence: CASSLMGGSPGQAQYF. CDR3 DNA: TGTGCCAGCAGCTTAATGGGGGGCAGTCCGGGACAGGCGCAGTACTTC. Filled out from reference TRBV7-8 and TRBJ2-7, the complete variable domain reads GAGVSQSPRYKVAKRGQDVALRCDPISGHVSLFWYQQALGQGPEFLTYFQNEAQLDKSGLPSDRFFAERPEGSVSTLKIQRTQQEDSAVYLCASSLMGGSPGQAQYFGPGTRLTVT.

This clone was picked up one time. The chain is built from TRBV10-2 and TRBJ2-5; D is possibly TRBD2 (6 bases). Trimming left V 7 bases short and J 5 bases short, with 17 bases between. The length of the CDR3 is 14 residues. Per the germline V gene, CDR1 is WSHSY and CDR2 is SAAADI. DNA for the CDR3: TGCGCCAGCACCGGGGGTCTCCCGTGGGAGACCCAGTACTTC. Amino acids: CASTGGLPWETQYF.

J is TRBJ1-1 and V is TRBV30; a weak D match, TRBD1 (5 bases). Trimming took off 3 bases at V and 0 bases at J, with 11 bases between the two ends. CDR1 and CDR2 from the germline V gene are GTSNPN and SVGIG (reference sequence). The CDR3 is made up of 14 amino acids. The CDR3 region has the DNA TGTGCCTGGAGCCGGGGGGGACTGAACACTGAAGCTTTCTTT. It codes for CAWSRGGLNTEAFF.

The chain has TRBV7-4 and TRBJ2-7; D ambiguous. Trimming took off 3 bases at V and 2 bases at J, with 8 bases between the two ends. The CDR3 covers 13 residues. Looked up from germline, CDR1 is SGHVT and CDR2 is SQSDAQ. CDR3 DNA sequence: TGTGCCAGCAGCTTGAGCGCAACCTACGAGCAGTACTTC. It yields the protein CASSLSATYEQYF.

The CDR3 bases are TGTGCCAGCACCCCCGGGACAGGGTCCGACGAGCAGTACTTC. This codes for CASTPGTGSDEQYF. This rearrangement joins TRBV28 to TRBJ2-7; 9 bases map to TRBD1. Trimming removed 7 bases from V and 5 bases from J; junction bases left unmatched: 9. CDR1 is MDHEN, CDR2 SYDVKM, per germline. The CDR3 covers 14 residues.

The chain is built from TRBV6-2 or TRBV6-3 and TRBJ2-4, with TRBD2 matching over 8 bases. V was clipped by 2 bases and J by 10 bases; unmatched bases: 13. CDR1 and CDR2 from the germline V gene are MNHEY and SVGEGT. This CDR3 region has 16 residues. The CDR3 is CASSYSAGLTGGIQYF. CDR3 bases: TGTGCCAGCAGTTACAGCGCCGGACTCACGGGAGGGATTCAGTACTTC.